This T cell receptor (beta chain) was sequenced during a study of blood T cell repertoires in COVID-19. Overall study context: The samples span acute and convalescent COVID-19 from the United States, Italy and Spain. Sources were T cells, B-cell-depleted T cells, or PBMCs; the material itself was cDNA or gDNA.

CDR3 length: 15 amino acids. V lost 4 bases and J lost 5; bases outside the gene matches: 11. Germline CDR1 SGHRS, CDR2 YFSETQ. As processed by the authors: Amplification of reference gene primers provided the estimated nucleated cell counts. The protocol was immunoSEQ multiplex PCR, while the TCRdb copy is restricted to in-frame clones and leaves out a portion. From that table come the V and J calls and clone size; the DNA was used to work out D and trimming. The sample contains 79,000 or so clones, 65% to 90% of which appear only once. The chain uses TRBV5-1 and TRBJ2-5; TRBD2 matches 7 bases. Specimen: peripheral blood. The receptor was isolated from a human donor in a cohort sampled during active COVID-19. The CDR3 DNA reads TGCGCCAGCAGCCCCCCATCGCGGGGAGGGGAGACCCAGTACTTC. Translating gives CASSPPSRGGETQYF.